This passage covers 14 T cell receptor beta chains from one sample sequenced in a study of T cells in Graves' hyperthyroidism and ophthalmopathy. RNA transcripts yielded amplified TCR beta CDR3 regions. First-round RT-PCR of the TCR CDR3 relied on the HTBI primer set. Each CDR3 protein gets one entry after TCRdb re-called the multiplex PCR reads with MiXCR. The sample records hundreds of thousands of distinct CDR3 sequences, around 14% being singletons. Source material: blood. These TCRs come from a woman aged 25 to 39 with Graves' hyperthyroidism.

This chain links TRBV5-1 with TRBJ1-1; D is possibly TRBD1 (5 bases). CDR1 and CDR2 from the germline V gene are SGHRS and YFSETQ. Trimming removed 3 bases at V and 1 base at J, with 10 bases between. This CDR3 region has 14 residues. CDR3 nucleotide sequence: TGCGCCAGCAGCTGGGGCGGAGGGAACACTGAAGCTTTCTTT. The encoded protein is CASSWGGGNTEAFF.

A remark on this clonotype: A much larger clone sits a single nucleotide away, making a read error possible. This sequence joins TRBV28 and TRBJ2-4; the D gene could be TRBD1 or TRBD2 (7 bases each). V was shortened by 7 bases and J by 1 base, with 20 bases between the two germline ends. Germline CDR1 is MDHEN and CDR2 is SYDVKM. The CDR3 length is 17 residues. In nucleotides, the CDR3 is TGTGCCAGCACCCAATTCCCAGGGGGGGAGGCCAAAAACATTCAGTACTTC. It yields the protein CASTQFPGGEAKNIQYF.

The chain is built from TRBV7-2 and TRBJ2-7; 7 nucleotides line up with TRBD2. The CDR3 covers 14 residues. J gave up 0 bases and V 5 bases, and 4 bases lay outside the gene matches. Germline loops: CDR1 SGHTA, CDR2 FQGNSA. The CDR3 bases are TGTGCCAGCAGCCGCACTAGCGCCTCCTACGAGCAGTACTTC. Residues: CASSRTSASYEQYF.

This clonotype has just a few counts. The gene calls are TRBV6-2 or TRBV6-3 and TRBJ2-1, with D possibly matching TRBD2 (5 bases). The germline gives CDR1 MNHEY, CDR2 SVGEGT. Trimming shortened V by 5 bases and J by 0 bases, and 14 bases separated the two germline ends. This CDR3 comprises 16 residues. Here the CDR3 DNA reads TGTGCCAGCAGTAAACTTCGGGGTCGCTCCTACAATGAGCAGTTCTTC. This translates into CASSKLRGRSYNEQFF.

This clonotype has a count of ten or more. The CDR3 nucleotides are TGTGCCAGCAGCTTAGATGTTTCGTTACCCCTCCACTTT. Amino acid sequence: CASSLDVSLPLHF. The rearrangement uses TRBV11-2 and TRBJ1-6, with no clear D. The V and J ends lost 0 bases and 12 bases respectively, with 9 bases between them. The germline CDR1 and CDR2 sequences are SGHAT and FQNNGV. The CDR3 extends over 13 amino acids.

This clonotype was observed a handful of times. The CDR3 coding sequence is TGTGCCAGCAGCCAAACCAGACAGGACATTCAGTACTTC. Translated: CASSQTRQDIQYF. This sequence joins TRBV4-2 and TRBJ2-4; D is perhaps TRBD1 (6 bases). Trimming removed 2 bases from V and 8 bases from J, with 10 bases in between. The CDR3 runs 13 residues. Looked up from germline, CDR1 is LGHNA and CDR2 is YNFKEQ.

This clonotype showed up many times. Germline is not matched at one junction end, which may reflect a read error. The rearrangement joins TRBV6-1 to TRBJ2-3; D might be TRBD2 (6 bases). The CDR3 has 14 residues. The germline V gene encodes CDR1 MNHNS and CDR2 SASEGT. The chain's CDR3 is CASSTLASTVTQYF. The CDR3 nucleotides read TGTGCCAGCAGTACACTAGCTAGCACAGTTACGCAGTATTTT.

Ten or more counts support this clonotype. The chain couples TRBV11-2 to TRBJ2-7, with D unresolved. Germline-derived CDR1 and CDR2 are SGHAT and FQNNGV. This CDR3 has 12 amino acids. V was pared by 6 bases and J by 4 bases, with 10 bases between. Written as DNA, the CDR3 is TGTGCCAGCAGGGGGTCTGTTTACGAGCAGTACTTC. Translated: CASRGSVYEQYF.

This chain connects TRBV5-1 to TRBJ2-3, with D hard to call. Trimming left V 6 bases short and J 6 bases short, with 14 bases between. Per germline, CDR1 SGHRS and CDR2 YFSETQ. The CDR3 has 13 amino acids. The CDR3 spells CASTPLSGDTQYF. The CDR3 DNA follows: TGCGCCAGCACTCCACTATCGGGTGATACGCAGTATTTT.

A word on this clonotype: A much larger clone differs by one base, so this may be a read error. V gene TRBV7-7 combines with J gene TRBJ2-5, with 9 bases identical to TRBD2. Per the germline V gene, CDR1 is SSHAT and CDR2 is FNYEAQ (reference sequence). The CDR3 loop spans 15 amino acids. DNA for the CDR3: TGTACTAGCAGCGGGGGGAGCGGTTCAAGAGAGACCCAGTACTTC. Amino acids: CTSSGGSGSRETQYF.

This clonotype was recorded many times. The gene calls are TRBV11-2 and TRBJ2-7; D is ambiguous. V shed 9 bases and J shed 3 bases, with 21 bases lying between them. From germline, CDR1 is SGHAT and CDR2 FQNNGV. There are 15 residues in the CDR3. CDR3: CASPIDARHNYEQYF. For the CDR3, the DNA is TGTGCCAGTCCGATCGACGCGCGCCATAACTACGAGCAGTACTTC.

In this sample, this clonotype turned up many times. The rearrangement joins TRBV10-3 to TRBJ2-7, with 9 bases fitting TRBD2. V lost 0 bases, J lost 6 bases, and 12 bases stayed unmatched. This CDR3 comprises 17 residues. From germline, CDR1 is ENHRY and CDR2 SYGVKD. CDR3 coding DNA: TGTGCCATCAGTGAGTCCTCCGTGGGCGGGAGGGCCTGCGAGCAGTACTTC. Translated: CAISESSVGGRACEQYF.

This clonotype showed up many times. The chain carries TRBV9 and TRBJ1-2; TRBD1 agrees at 8 bases. The CDR3 covers 11 residues. CDR1 is SGDLS, CDR2 YYNGEE, per germline. Trimming at V came to 2 bases and at J to 13 bases, leaving 4 bases not matched to a gene. The CDR3 nucleotides are TGTGCCAGCAGCGTGAGACAGGGGTTCACCTTC. Amino acid sequence: CASSVRQGFTF.

This clonotype was observed many times. The chain recombines TRBV7-9 with TRBJ2-5, with D unresolved. The CDR3 is made up of 12 amino acids. With 7 bases removed from V and 4 bases from J, the gap between germline ends came to 10 bases. Germline V gene data show CDR1 as SEHNR and CDR2 as FQNEAQ (reference sequence). The DNA for the CDR3 is TGTGCCAGCATCGAGCCCGTAGAGACCCAGTACTTC. Its protein is CASIEPVETQYF.